The clone carrying this T cell receptor beta chain was counted only a few times. Its specificity is unknown. These data come from a study of T cells after yellow fever vaccination. At the level of the study: Any fraction with a low cell number was prepared using SMART-Seq v4 Ultra Low Input.

The V end was cut by 2 bases, the J end by 0 bases, with 7 bases between. The CDR3 contains 15 residues. Germline CDR1 is KGHDR and CDR2 is SFDVKD. Regarding the study as a whole: Detected again after the booster were most primary-vaccination clones, at about 96% CD4 and around 91% CD8. FACS-sorted repertoires might harbor abundant contaminating clonotypes from the bulk population.

Each CDR3 protein gets one entry after TCRdb re-called the 5' RACE reads with MiXCR. This table holds roughly 500,000 distinct CDR3 sequences, roughly a fifth found once. The chain joins TRBV24-1 to TRBJ1-5, with unresolved D. The input for sequencing was PBMCs, taken 15 days after the yellow fever booster vaccination. The receptor comes from a man aged 25 to 40 who received the YFV17D yellow fever vaccine. CDR3 in DNA: TGTGCCACCAGTGATTCCCGAGATAGCAATCAGCCCCAGCATTTT. Its protein is CATSDSRDSNQPQHF.